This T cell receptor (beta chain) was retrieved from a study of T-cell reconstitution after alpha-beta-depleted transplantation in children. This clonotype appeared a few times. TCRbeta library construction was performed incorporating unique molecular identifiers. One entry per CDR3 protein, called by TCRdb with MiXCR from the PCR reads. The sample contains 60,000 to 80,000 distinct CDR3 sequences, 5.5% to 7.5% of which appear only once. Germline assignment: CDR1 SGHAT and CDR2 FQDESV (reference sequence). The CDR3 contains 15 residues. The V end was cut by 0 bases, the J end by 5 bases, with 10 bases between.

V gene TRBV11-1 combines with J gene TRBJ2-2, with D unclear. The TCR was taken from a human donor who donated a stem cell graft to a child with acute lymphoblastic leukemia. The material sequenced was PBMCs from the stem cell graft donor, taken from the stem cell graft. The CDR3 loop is CASSLARRATGELFF. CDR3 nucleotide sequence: TGTGCCAGCAGCTTAGCCCGTAGGGCGACCGGGGAGCTGTTTTTT.